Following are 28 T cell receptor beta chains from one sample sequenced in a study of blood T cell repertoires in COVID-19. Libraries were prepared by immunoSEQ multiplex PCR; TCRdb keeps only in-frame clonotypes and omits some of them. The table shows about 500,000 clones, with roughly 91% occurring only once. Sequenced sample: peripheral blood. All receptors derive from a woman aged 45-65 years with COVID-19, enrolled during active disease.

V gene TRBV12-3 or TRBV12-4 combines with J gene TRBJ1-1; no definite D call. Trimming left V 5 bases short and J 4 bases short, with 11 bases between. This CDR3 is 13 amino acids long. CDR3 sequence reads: CASSARVSTEAFF. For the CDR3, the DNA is TGTGCCAGCAGTGCACGGGTGAGCACTGAAGCTTTCTTT.

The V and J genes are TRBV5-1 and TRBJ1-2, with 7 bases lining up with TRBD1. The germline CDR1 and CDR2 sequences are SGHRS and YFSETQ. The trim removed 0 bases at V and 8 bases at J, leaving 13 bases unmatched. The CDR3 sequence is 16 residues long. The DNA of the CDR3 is TGCGCCAGCAGCTTGGGTCTACCCCGACAGGGAGGCGGCTACACCTTC. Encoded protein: CASSLGLPRQGGGYTF.

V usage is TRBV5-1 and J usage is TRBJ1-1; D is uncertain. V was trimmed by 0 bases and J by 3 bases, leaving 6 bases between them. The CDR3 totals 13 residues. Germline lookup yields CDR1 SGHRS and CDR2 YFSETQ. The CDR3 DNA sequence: TGCGCCAGCAGCTTGGGAGCCTACACTGAAGCTTTCTTT. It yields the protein CASSLGAYTEAFF.

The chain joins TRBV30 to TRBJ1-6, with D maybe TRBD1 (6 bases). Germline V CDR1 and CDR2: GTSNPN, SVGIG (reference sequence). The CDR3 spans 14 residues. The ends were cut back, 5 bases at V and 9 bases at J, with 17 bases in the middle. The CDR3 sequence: CAWETTGGGSPLHF. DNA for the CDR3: TGTGCCTGGGAAACGACAGGCGGCGGTTCACCCCTCCACTTT. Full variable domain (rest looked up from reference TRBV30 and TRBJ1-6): SQTIHQWPATLVQPVGSPLSLECTVEGTSNPNLYWYRQAAGRGLQLLFYSVGIGQISSEVPQNLSASRPQDRQFILSSKKLLLSDSGFYLCAWETTGGGSPLHFGNGTRLTVT.

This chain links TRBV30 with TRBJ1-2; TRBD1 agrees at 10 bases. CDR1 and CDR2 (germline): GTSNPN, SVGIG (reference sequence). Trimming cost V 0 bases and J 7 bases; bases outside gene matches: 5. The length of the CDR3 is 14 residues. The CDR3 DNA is TGTGCCTGGAGTGTGAGGACAGGGGGACTTGGCTACACCTTC. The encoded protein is CAWSVRTGGLGYTF.

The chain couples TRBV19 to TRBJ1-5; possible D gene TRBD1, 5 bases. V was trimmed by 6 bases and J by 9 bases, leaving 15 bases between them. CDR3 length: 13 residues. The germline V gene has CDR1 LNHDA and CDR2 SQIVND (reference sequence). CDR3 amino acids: CASRDNPGPPQHF. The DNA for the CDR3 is TGTGCCAGTAGGGACAACCCAGGGCCGCCCCAGCATTTT.

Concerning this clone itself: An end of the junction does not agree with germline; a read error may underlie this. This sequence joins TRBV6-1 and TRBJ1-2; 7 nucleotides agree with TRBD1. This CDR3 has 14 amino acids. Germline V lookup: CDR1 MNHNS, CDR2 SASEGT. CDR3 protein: CTSSEEGAEYLLTF. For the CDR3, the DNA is TGTACCAGCAGTGAAGAGGGGGCAGAATACCTACTCACCTTC.

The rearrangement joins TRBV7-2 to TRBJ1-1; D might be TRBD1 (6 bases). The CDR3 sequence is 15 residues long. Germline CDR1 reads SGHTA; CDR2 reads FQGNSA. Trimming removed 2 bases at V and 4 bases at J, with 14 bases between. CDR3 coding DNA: TGTGCCAGCAGCTTAAGGGGCAGGGGTGGCACTGAAGCTTTCTTT. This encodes CASSLRGRGGTEAFF.

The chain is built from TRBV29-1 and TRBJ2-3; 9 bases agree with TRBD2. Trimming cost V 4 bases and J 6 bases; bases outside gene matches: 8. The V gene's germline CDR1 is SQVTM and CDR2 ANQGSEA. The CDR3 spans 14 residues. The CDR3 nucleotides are TGCAGCGTTGCCTGGGGCGGGGGGGCTGATACGCAGTATTTT. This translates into CSVAWGGGADTQYF.

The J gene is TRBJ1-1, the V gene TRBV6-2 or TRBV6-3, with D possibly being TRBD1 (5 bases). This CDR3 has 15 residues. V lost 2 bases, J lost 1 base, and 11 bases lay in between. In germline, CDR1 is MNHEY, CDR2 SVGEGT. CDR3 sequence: CASSYRIQGNTEAFF. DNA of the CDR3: TGTGCCAGCAGTTACCGTATCCAGGGGAACACTGAAGCTTTCTTT.

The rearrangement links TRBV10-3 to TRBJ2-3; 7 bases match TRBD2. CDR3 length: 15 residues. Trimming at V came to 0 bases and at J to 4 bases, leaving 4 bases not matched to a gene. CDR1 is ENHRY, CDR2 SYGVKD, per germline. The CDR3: CAISESAGRADTQYF. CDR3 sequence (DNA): TGTGCCATCAGTGAGTCAGCAGGGAGGGCAGATACGCAGTATTTT.

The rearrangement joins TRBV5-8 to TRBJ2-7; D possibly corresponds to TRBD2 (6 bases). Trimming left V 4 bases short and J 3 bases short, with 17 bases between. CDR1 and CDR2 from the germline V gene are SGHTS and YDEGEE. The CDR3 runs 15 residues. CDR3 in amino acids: CASSPGGRENYEQYF. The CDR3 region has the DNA TGTGCCAGCAGCCCCGGGGGACGGGAGAACTACGAGCAGTACTTC.

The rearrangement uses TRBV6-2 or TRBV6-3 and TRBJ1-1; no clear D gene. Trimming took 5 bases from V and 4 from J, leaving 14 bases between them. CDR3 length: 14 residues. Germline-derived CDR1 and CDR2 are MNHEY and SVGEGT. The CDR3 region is CASSTTVEGTEAFF. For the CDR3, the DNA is TGTGCCAGCAGTACCACAGTTGAGGGCACTGAAGCTTTCTTT.

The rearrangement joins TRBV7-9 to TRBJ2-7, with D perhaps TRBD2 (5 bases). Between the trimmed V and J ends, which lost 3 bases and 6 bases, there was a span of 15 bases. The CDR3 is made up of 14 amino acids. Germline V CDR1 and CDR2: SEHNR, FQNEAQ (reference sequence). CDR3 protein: CASSFSSDQSEQYF. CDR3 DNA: TGTGCCAGCAGCTTCAGTAGCGATCAGTCCGAGCAGTACTTC.

The CDR3, as DNA: TGTGCCAGCAGCGTAGACACCTCGGGGGCAACTAATGAAAAACTGTTTTTT. It yields the protein CASSVDTSGATNEKLFF. The chain joins TRBV9 to TRBJ1-4, with D possibly TRBD1 on 5 matching bases. Germline V gene data show CDR1 as SGDLS and CDR2 as YYNGEE. Trimming cost V 0 bases and J 0 bases, with 12 bases left between them. This CDR3 comprises 17 residues. The full variable domain, in which reference TRBV9 and TRBJ1-4 provide the parts outside the CDR3, is DSGVTQTPKHLITATGQRVTLRCSPRSGDLSVYWYQQSLDQGLQFLIQYYNGEERAKGNILERFSAQQFPDLHSELNLSSLELGDSALYFCASSVDTSGATNEKLFFGSGTQLSVL.

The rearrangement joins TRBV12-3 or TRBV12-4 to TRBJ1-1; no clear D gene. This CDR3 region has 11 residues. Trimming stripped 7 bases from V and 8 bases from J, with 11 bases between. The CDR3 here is CASMLQMEAFF. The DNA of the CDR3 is TGTGCCAGCATGTTACAGATGGAAGCTTTCTTT.

The CDR3, as DNA: TGTGCCAGCAGCTCGCGCACAGGGCCAGGGAATGAGCAGTTCTTC. Amino acid sequence: CASSSRTGPGNEQFF. The rearrangement joins TRBV7-9 to TRBJ2-1, with TRBD1 as a possible D gene (6 bases). Trimming cost V 4 bases and J 7 bases, with 17 bases left between them. Per the germline V gene, CDR1 is SEHNR and CDR2 is FQNEAQ (reference sequence). The CDR3 runs to 15 residues.

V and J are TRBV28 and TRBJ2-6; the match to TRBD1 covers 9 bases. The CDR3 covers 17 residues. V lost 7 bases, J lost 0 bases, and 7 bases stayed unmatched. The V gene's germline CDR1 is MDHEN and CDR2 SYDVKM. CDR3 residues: CASTPGTGNSGANVLTF. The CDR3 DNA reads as TGTGCCAGCACCCCCGGGACAGGGAACTCTGGGGCCAACGTCCTGACTTTC.

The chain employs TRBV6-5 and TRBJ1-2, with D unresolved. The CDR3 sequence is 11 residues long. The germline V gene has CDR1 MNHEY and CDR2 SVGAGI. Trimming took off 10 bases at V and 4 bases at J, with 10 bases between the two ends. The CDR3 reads CAIGGFYGYTF. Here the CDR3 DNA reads TGTGCCATTGGAGGGTTCTATGGCTACACCTTC.

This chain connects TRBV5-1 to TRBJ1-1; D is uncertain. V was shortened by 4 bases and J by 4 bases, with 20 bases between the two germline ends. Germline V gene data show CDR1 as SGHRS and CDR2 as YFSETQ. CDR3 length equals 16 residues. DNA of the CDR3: TGCGCCAGCAGCCGCCTCGGGGAAAGCAAAGGCACTGAAGCTTTCTTT. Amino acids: CASSRLGESKGTEAFF.

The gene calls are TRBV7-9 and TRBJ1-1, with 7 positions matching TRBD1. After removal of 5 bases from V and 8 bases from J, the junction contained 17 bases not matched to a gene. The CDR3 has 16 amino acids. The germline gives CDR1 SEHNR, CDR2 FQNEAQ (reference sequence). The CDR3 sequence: CASSPRTGRGESEAFF. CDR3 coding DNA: TGTGCCAGCAGCCCCCGGACAGGCCGCGGGGAATCCGAAGCTTTCTTT.

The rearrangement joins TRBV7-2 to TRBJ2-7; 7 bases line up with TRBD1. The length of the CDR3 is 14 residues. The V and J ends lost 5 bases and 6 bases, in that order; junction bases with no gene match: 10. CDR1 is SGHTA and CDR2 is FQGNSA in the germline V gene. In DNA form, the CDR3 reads TGTGCCAGCAGCGCTGGACAGGCTCCTCTCGAGCAGTACTTC. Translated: CASSAGQAPLEQYF.

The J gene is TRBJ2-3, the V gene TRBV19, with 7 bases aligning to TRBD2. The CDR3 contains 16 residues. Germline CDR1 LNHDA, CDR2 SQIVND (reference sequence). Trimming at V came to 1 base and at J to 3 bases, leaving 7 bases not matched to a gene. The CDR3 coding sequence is TGTGCCAGTAGTATAGGTCGTGGGGGGGATACAGATACGCAGTATTTT. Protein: CASSIGRGGDTDTQYF.

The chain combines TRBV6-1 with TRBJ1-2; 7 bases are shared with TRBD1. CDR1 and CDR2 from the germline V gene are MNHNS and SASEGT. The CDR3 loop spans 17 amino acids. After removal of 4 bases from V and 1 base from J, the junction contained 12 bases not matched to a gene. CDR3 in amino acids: CASSAQQQGIRNYGYTF. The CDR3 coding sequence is TGTGCCAGCAGTGCACAGCAACAGGGGATCCGTAACTATGGCTACACCTTC.

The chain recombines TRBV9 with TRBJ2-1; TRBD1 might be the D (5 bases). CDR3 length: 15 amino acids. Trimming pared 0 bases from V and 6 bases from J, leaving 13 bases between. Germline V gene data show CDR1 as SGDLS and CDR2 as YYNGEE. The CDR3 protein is CASSVEGRLPNEQFF. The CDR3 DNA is TGTGCCAGCAGCGTAGAGGGGCGGCTCCCCAATGAGCAGTTCTTC.

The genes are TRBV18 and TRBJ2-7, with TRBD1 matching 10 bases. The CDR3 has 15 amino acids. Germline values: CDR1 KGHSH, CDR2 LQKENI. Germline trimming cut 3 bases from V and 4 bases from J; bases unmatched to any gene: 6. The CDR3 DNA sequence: TGTGCCAGCTCACCCGGGACAGGGGCTGAGTACGAGCAGTACTTC. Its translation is CASSPGTGAEYEQYF. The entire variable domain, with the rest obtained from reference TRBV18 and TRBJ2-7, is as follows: NAGVMQNPRHLVRRRGQEARLRCSPMKGHSHVYWYRQLPEEGLKFMVYLQKENIIDESGMPKERFSAEFPKEGPSILRIQQVVRGDSAAYFCASSPGTGAEYEQYFGPGTRLTVT.

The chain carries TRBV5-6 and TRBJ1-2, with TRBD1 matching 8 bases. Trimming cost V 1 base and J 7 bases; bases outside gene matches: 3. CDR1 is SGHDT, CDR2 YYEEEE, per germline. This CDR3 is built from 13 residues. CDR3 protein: CASSLSGGLGYTF. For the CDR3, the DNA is TGTGCCAGCAGCTTGTCAGGGGGCCTTGGCTACACCTTC.

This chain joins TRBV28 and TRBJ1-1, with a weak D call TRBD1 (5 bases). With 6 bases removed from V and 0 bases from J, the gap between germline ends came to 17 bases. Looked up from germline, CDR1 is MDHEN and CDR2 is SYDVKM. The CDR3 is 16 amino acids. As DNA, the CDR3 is TGTGCCAGCAGCCCCACGGGGGACGGAATGAACACTGAAGCTTTCTTT. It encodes CASSPTGDGMNTEAFF.